The 25 T cell receptor beta chains given below trace back to one sample, sequenced in a study of CD8+CD57+ T cells in acquired aplastic anemia. Genomic DNA was employed as the template in profiling TCR beta VDJ and CDR3. TCRdb itself ran the reads through MiXCR, one entry per CDR3 protein. This sample has more than 150,000 distinct CDR3 sequences, with under 70% found just once. The sequenced material came from sorted CD4+, CD8+, or CD8+CD57+ T cells (not recorded which) from PBMCs. All receptors come from a human donor with severe aplastic anemia or a healthy control (not recorded which).

J is TRBJ1-5 and V is TRBV4-1, with 7 nucleotides matching TRBD1. Per the germline V gene, CDR1 is MGHRA and CDR2 is YSYEKL. The CDR3 runs 15 residues. J lost 4 bases, V lost 1 base, and 4 bases had no gene match. The CDR3 reads CASSQALTGNQPQHF. The CDR3 DNA reads as TGCGCCAGCAGCCAAGCCTTGACAGGGAATCAGCCCCAGCATTTT.

This clonotype was counted only a few times. In DNA, the CDR3 is TGTGCCAGCAGCTATGGCTACACCTTC. Its protein product is CASSYGYTF. The rearrangement links TRBV11-3 to TRBJ1-2; D remains ambiguous. V was cut by 4 bases and J by 6 bases, with 0 bases left in between. The CDR3 extends over 9 amino acids. Germline V gene sequence: CDR1 SGHNT, CDR2 YENEEA.

The chain has TRBV4-2 and TRBJ2-7; 7 bases line up with TRBD1. Germline V gene lookup returns CDR1 LGHNA and CDR2 YNFKEQ. There are 15 residues in the CDR3. After removal of 6 bases from V and 2 bases from J, the junction contained 10 bases not matched to a gene. As DNA, the CDR3 is TGTGCCAGCAGTTTACAGGGGAAGTGGGCCTACGAGCAGTACTTC. Its protein is CASSLQGKWAYEQYF.

This chain connects TRBV2 to TRBJ2-1; 9 bases are shared with TRBD2. The CDR3 has 13 amino acids. V was clipped by 7 bases and J by 7 bases; unmatched bases: 5. The germline CDR1 and CDR2 sequences are SNHLY and FYNNEI. Here the CDR3 reads CASMAGGPNEQFF. CDR3 sequence (DNA): TGTGCCAGCATGGCGGGAGGGCCTAATGAGCAGTTCTTC.

This clonotype was detected a few times. Because it lacks the conserved phenylalanine or tryptophan at the end, this CDR3 is likely a read error. The limits of the CDR3 on the DNA are not certain, so only TCRdb's listed CDR3 is given. This CDR3 is CASSDSTS. The chain is built from TRBV6-4 and TRBJ2-6. CDR1 and CDR2 from the germline V gene are MRHNA and SNTAGT. The CDR3 is 8 residues long, counting both termini.

This clonotype was detected ten times or more. The junction does not match germline at one end; this may be a read error. The chain joins TRBV7-7 to TRBJ1-1; D not certain. CDR3 size: 13 residues. CDR1 is SSHAT and CDR2 is FNYEAQ in the germline V gene (reference sequence). CDR3 loop: CASSMTRTTEAFF. The CDR3 DNA is TGTGCTAGCAGCATGACAAGGACCACTGAAGCTTTCTTT. The complete variable domain, with remaining parts taken from reference TRBV7-7 and TRBJ1-1, reads GAGVSQSPRYKVTKRGQDVTLRCDPISSHATLYWYQQALGQGPEFLTYFNYEAQPDKSGLPSDRFSAERPEGSISTLTIQRTEQRDSAMYRCASSMTRTTEAFFGQGTRLTVV.

V usage is TRBV10-3 and J usage is TRBJ1-4; D gene unclear. Germline loops: CDR1 ENHRY, CDR2 SYGVKD. CDR3 size: 13 residues. V dropped 3 bases and J dropped 5 bases, with 7 bases sitting between them. This CDR3 reads CAISESGNEKLFF. CDR3 nucleotides: TGTGCCATCAGTGAATCGGGAAATGAAAAACTGTTTTTT.

As to this clonotype: A read error may produce the germline difference seen at one junction end. The rearrangement links TRBV7-9 to TRBJ1-6; D possibly corresponds to TRBD1 (5 bases). The CDR3 is 14 residues long. The germline CDR1 and CDR2 sequences are SEHNR and FQNEAQ (reference sequence). The CDR3 DNA sequence: TGTGCCAACAGCCCTAGACAGAGTAATTCACCCCTCCACTTT. Its protein is CANSPRQSNSPLHF.

The chain joins TRBV2 to TRBJ1-3, with D maybe TRBD1 (5 bases). V shed 5 bases and J shed 0 bases, with 14 bases lying between them. Germline CDR1 and CDR2: SNHLY and FYNNEI. The CDR3 runs 16 residues. The CDR3 protein is CASSRVRGASGNTIYF. CDR3 DNA: TGTGCCAGCAGTCGAGTGAGGGGCGCCTCTGGAAACACCATATATTTT.

The chain carries TRBV5-1 and TRBJ2-7, with TRBD1 matching over 9 bases. Trimming took 4 bases from V and 5 from J; bases not matched to a gene: 7. CDR3 length: 14 amino acids. The V gene's germline CDR1 is SGHRS and CDR2 YFSETQ. Written as DNA, the CDR3 is TGCGCCAGCAGCCAATACCGACAGGGGGACGAGCAGTACTTC. Protein product: CASSQYRQGDEQYF.

This sequence joins TRBV25-1 and TRBJ1-2; tentatively, D is TRBD1 (5 bases). The CDR3 spans 14 residues. Trimming took 0 bases from V and 4 from J, leaving 9 bases between them. CDR1 is MGHDK, CDR2 SYGVNS, per germline. CDR3 sequence reads: CASSEYAGGYGYTF. CDR3 nucleotide sequence: TGTGCCAGCAGTGAATATGCCGGGGGCTATGGCTACACCTTC.

This clonotype has at least ten counts. V is TRBV12-3 or TRBV12-4 and J is TRBJ2-5, with TRBD2 matching over 12 bases. V was clipped by 3 bases and J by 3 bases; unmatched bases: 2. The CDR3 covers 15 residues. CDR3 bases: TGTGCCAGCAGTTTGGGACTAGCGGGTGAAGAGACCCAGTACTTC. Its protein is CASSLGLAGEETQYF.

CDR3 protein: CASSFIDARLAGLSDTQYF. The CDR3 DNA reads as TGTGCCAGCAGTTTCATCGACGCGCGACTAGCGGGGCTGTCAGATACGCAGTATTTT. The chain joins TRBV27 to TRBJ2-3; TRBD2 aligns across 11 bases. This CDR3 comprises 19 residues. Germline V gives CDR1 MNHEY, CDR2 SMNVEV (reference sequence). V lost 3 bases to trimming and J lost 4 bases; unmatched junction nucleotides: 15.

This clonotype was observed a handful of times. V usage is TRBV2 and J usage is TRBJ2-7; 9 bases are a match to TRBD1. The germline V gene has CDR1 SNHLY and CDR2 FYNNEI. V trimming: 7 bases; J trimming: 6 bases; junction bases outside the gene matches: 4. This CDR3 region has 12 residues. DNA of the CDR3: TGTGCCAGCAAGACGGACAGGGGCGAGCAGTACTTC. It encodes CASKTDRGEQYF.

The chain employs TRBV2 and TRBJ2-7, with 10 bases identical to TRBD2. This CDR3 comprises 14 residues. The V gene's germline CDR1 is SNHLY and CDR2 FYNNEI. V shed 6 bases, J shed 0 bases, and the junction held 2 bases outside the gene matches. This chain's CDR3 is CASRGLAHSYEQYF. CDR3 nucleotides: TGTGCCAGCAGGGGACTAGCGCACTCCTACGAGCAGTACTTC.

This clonotype was seen only a few times. A much bigger clone sits one base away, suggesting this may be a read error. Written as DNA, the CDR3 is TGTGCCAGCAGTTTGGGAGGGGAGGGCTCCTGCGAGCAGTACTTC. It specifies CASSLGGEGSCEQYF. The gene calls are TRBV12-3 or TRBV12-4 and TRBJ2-7; 7 bases are a match to TRBD2. The CDR3 loop spans 15 amino acids.

This clonotype was picked up one time. The chain recombines TRBV7-2 with TRBJ2-2; D gene ambiguous. The V and J ends lost 3 bases and 6 bases respectively, with 5 bases between them. This CDR3 contains 12 residues. CDR1 and CDR2 from the germline V gene are SGHTA and FQGNSA. CDR3 bases: TGTGCCAGCAGCTTCATTGCCGGGGAGCTGTTTTTT. Translating it yields CASSFIAGELFF.

This clonotype has ten or more counts. The CDR3 DNA follows: TGTGCCAGCAGTTACGAGAACACTGAAGCTTTCTTT. This codes for CASSYENTEAFF. The chain recombines TRBV12-3 or TRBV12-4 with TRBJ1-1; D remains unclear. The CDR3 length is 12 residues. Trimming pared 4 bases from V and 1 base from J, leaving 4 bases between.

The CDR3 DNA sequence: TGTGCCAGCAGTCAAAGGGCCAGGGGAGGTGGTGGCTACACCTTC. Translation: CASSQRARGGGGYTF. The chain is built from TRBV7-2 and TRBJ1-2, with D perhaps TRBD1 (6 bases). CDR3 length equals 15 residues. The germline V and J ends were trimmed by 6 bases and 7 bases, with 21 bases remaining between them. Germline loops: CDR1 SGHTA, CDR2 FQGNSA.

The rearrangement joins TRBV2 to TRBJ1-5; perhaps TRBD1 as D (5 bases). This CDR3 comprises 13 residues. From germline, CDR1 is SNHLY and CDR2 FYNNEI. Between the trimmed V and J ends, which lost 2 bases and 6 bases, there was a span of 8 bases. CDR3 sequence (DNA): TGTGCCAGCAGTGAATCAGGGAGTCAGCCCCAGCATTTT. Amino acid sequence: CASSESGSQPQHF.

Here the CDR3 reads CASSLEGINGYTF. In DNA, the CDR3 is TGTGCCAGCAGCTTGGAGGGGATTAATGGCTACACCTTC. The chain carries TRBV5-4 and TRBJ1-2, with D possibly TRBD1 on 5 matching bases. V shed 0 bases and J shed 6 bases, with 9 bases lying between them. This CDR3 region has 13 residues. CDR1 is SGHNT and CDR2 is YYREEE in the germline V gene (reference sequence). The entire variable domain, with the rest obtained from reference TRBV5-4 and TRBJ1-2, is as follows: ETGVTQSPTHLIKTRGQQVTLRCSSQSGHNTVSWYQQALGQGPQFIFQYYREEENGRGNFPPRFSGLQFPNYSSELNVNALELDDSALYLCASSLEGINGYTFGSGTRLTVV.

This chain joins TRBV29-1 and TRBJ2-7, with D uncertain. The CDR3 is 14 amino acids. V was trimmed by 4 bases and J by 7 bases, leaving 20 bases between them. Germline V CDR1 and CDR2: SQVTM, ANQGSEA. The CDR3 sequence: CSVASSPSGWEQYF. The CDR3 DNA sequence: TGCAGCGTTGCCAGCAGTCCTTCCGGGTGGGAGCAGTACTTC.

The gene calls are TRBV10-3 and TRBJ2-3, with 7 bases matching TRBD2. V was clipped by 4 bases and J by 2 bases; unmatched bases: 15. Germline lookup yields CDR1 ENHRY and CDR2 SYGVKD. The CDR3 is 18 residues long. The CDR3 protein is CAISGLAESFTATDTQYF. CDR3 bases: TGTGCCATCAGTGGGCTAGCGGAGTCTTTTACAGCCACAGATACGCAGTATTTT.

This chain joins TRBV7-9 and TRBJ2-3, with D possibly matching TRBD2 (6 bases). Germline loops: CDR1 SEHNR, CDR2 FQNEAQ (reference sequence). Trimming removed 1 base from V and 6 bases from J, with 11 bases in between. The CDR3 consists of 14 residues. The CDR3, as DNA: TGTGCCAGCAGCTTAGAGCCTAGCGCGGATACGCAGTATTTT. Residues: CASSLEPSADTQYF.

V usage is TRBV10-3 and J usage is TRBJ1-2; D remains unclear. The germline V and J ends were trimmed by 2 bases and 4 bases, with 5 bases remaining between them. Germline assignment: CDR1 ENHRY and CDR2 SYGVKD. The CDR3 is 12 residues long. The CDR3 DNA sequence: TGTGCCATCAGTGAGAATGGCTATGGCTACACCTTC. Translation: CAISENGYGYTF.